This TCR beta chain was sequenced in a study of T-cell reconstitution after alpha-beta-depleted transplantation in children. General study points: Surviving recipient T cells and intrathymic progenitors accounted for some patients' high TCRbeta diversity at day 60. Expanded graft clones numbering several hundred reportedly gave rise to alpha-beta T cells about two months after transplant. After one year, T-cell counts and TCRbeta diversity mostly came from new T cells.

This CDR3 has 16 amino acids. V lost 2 bases, J lost 1 base, and 14 bases lay in between. Germline V gene sequence: CDR1 KGHSH, CDR2 LQKENI. Unique molecular identifiers were incorporated into the prepared TCRbeta library. Each CDR3 protein gets one entry after TCRdb re-called the PCR reads with MiXCR. Among 280,000 or so distinct CDR3 sequences listed, more than 9% were seen once. This clonotype was recorded at least ten times. Antigen specificity is unknown. This TCR derives from a male patient aged 2 to 9 who had a stem cell transplant for chronic granulomatous disease, so the T cells may come from the graft donor. This rearrangement joins TRBV18 to TRBJ1-2; perhaps TRBD1 as D (5 bases). The source was peripheral blood, collected 180 days after TCRalphabeta/CD19-depleted stem cell transplant. The CDR3 reads CASSPLTGQSNYGYTF. DNA of the CDR3: TGTGCCAGCTCACCATTAACAGGCCAGAGTAACTATGGCTACACCTTC. The full variable domain, completed using reference TRBV18 and TRBJ1-2, is NAGVMQNPRHLVRRRGQEARLRCSPMKGHSHVYWYRQLPEEGLKFMVYLQKENIIDESGMPKERFSAEFPKEGPSILRIQQVVRGDSAAYFCASSPLTGQSNYGYTFGSGTRLTVV.